This TCR beta chain was retrieved from a study of cytomegalovirus exposure and HLA in healthy donors. Vbeta (60) and Jbeta (13) primers were used in the PCR. Here immunoSEQ multiplex PCR was the method, and the copy in TCRdb shows in-frame clones only, minus some. The sample gives some 90,000 clones, about 80% of which show up once; around 5% is in the top ten. Germline loops: CDR1 SEHNR, CDR2 FQNEAQ (reference sequence). The CDR3 covers 15 residues. V lost 5 bases to trimming and J lost 3 bases; unmatched junction nucleotides: 6. Concerning this clone itself: Its antigen is not identified.

Study-level findings and limits: Three of the chains that were CMV-associated were confirmed in vitro to be specific for CMV antigens.

The sequence came from a man aged 25 to 40 in good health and CMV-seropositive. The sequenced sample was PBMCs. The J gene is TRBJ2-1, the V gene TRBV7-9; 8 bases are shared with TRBD2. The CDR3 region has the DNA TGTGCCAGCAGCCCAGCGGGAGCCTACTACAATGAGCAGTTCTTC. This sequence encodes CASSPAGAYYNEQFF.